The 25 T cell receptor beta chains below come from one sample, sequenced in a study of control samples from healthy donors and cancer patients. Assay used: immunoSEQ multiplex PCR; TCRdb lists only in-frame clones, some missing. The repertoire includes 65,000 to 95,000 clones, more than 75% of them detected once, and over 15% sits in the top ten. The specimen was blood. The receptors here all came from a man aged 50-60 years in good health.

This chain joins TRBV4-3 and TRBJ1-1, with a tentative D call TRBD1 (6 bases). The CDR3 contains 15 residues. The germline V gene has CDR1 LGHNA and CDR2 YSLEER. The V end was cut by 0 bases, the J end by 6 bases, with 14 bases between. The CDR3 region is CASSQDAGAYAEAFF. As DNA, the CDR3 is TGCGCCAGCAGCCAAGATGCAGGGGCCTACGCTGAAGCTTTCTTT.

The rearrangement uses TRBV28 and TRBJ1-2; TRBD1 matches at 9 bases. The CDR3 totals 14 residues. Germline V gives CDR1 MDHEN, CDR2 SYDVKM. V shed 2 bases, J shed 2 bases, and the junction held 0 bases outside the gene matches. This CDR3 is CASSLTGGNYGYTF. The CDR3 DNA sequence: TGTGCCAGCAGTTTAACAGGGGGCAACTATGGCTACACCTTC.

The rearrangement uses TRBV24-1 and TRBJ1-2; the D is unclear. The V gene lost 5 bases and the J gene lost 1 base, with 10 bases spanning the gap. Germline CDR1 and CDR2: KGHDR and SFDVKD. This CDR3 is built from 14 residues. The CDR3 coding sequence is TGTGCCACCAGTGTCTCGACCCTTAACTATGGCTACACCTTC. This codes for CATSVSTLNYGYTF.

This rearrangement joins TRBV5-6 to TRBJ1-4, with 10 bases that match TRBD1. The CDR3 contains 15 residues. V dropped 3 bases and J dropped 5; count of bases not matched to a gene: 4. Germline CDR1 and CDR2: SGHDT and YYEEEE. CDR3 loop: CASSSTGGLNEKLFF. As DNA, the CDR3 is TGTGCCAGCAGCTCGACAGGGGGCCTAAATGAAAAACTGTTTTTT. The full variable domain, with the rest looked up from reference TRBV5-6 and TRBJ1-4, is DAGVTQSPTHLIKTRGQQVTLRCSPKSGHDTVSWYQQALGQGPQFIFQYYEEEERQRGNFPDRFSGHQFPNYSSELNVNALLLGDSALYLCASSSTGGLNEKLFFGSGTQLSVL.

The chain combines TRBV5-4 with TRBJ1-4, with D tentatively TRBD1 (6 bases). The germline CDR1 and CDR2 sequences are SGHNT and YYREEE (reference sequence). Trimming removed 0 bases at V and 2 bases at J, with 11 bases between. The CDR3 runs 16 residues. This CDR3 is CASSLDRDRTNEKLFF. The CDR3, as DNA: TGTGCCAGCAGCTTGGACAGGGATAGGACTAATGAAAAACTGTTTTTT.

V usage is TRBV4-3 and J usage is TRBJ2-2; the match to TRBD2 covers 11 bases. Germline CDR1 reads LGHNA; CDR2 reads YSLEER. The trim removed 1 base at V and 3 bases at J, leaving 13 bases unmatched. This CDR3 comprises 20 residues. CDR3 in amino acids: CASSQVMELAGGPDTGELFF. The DNA of the CDR3 is TGCGCCAGCAGCCAAGTTATGGAGTTAGCGGGGGGGCCTGACACCGGGGAGCTGTTTTTT.

This rearrangement joins TRBV3-1 (or the pseudogene TRBV3-2) to TRBJ2-4; TRBD2 is a possible D gene (5 bases). This CDR3 comprises 17 residues. Germline-derived CDR1 and CDR2 are LGHDT and YNNKEL (reference sequence). The germline V and J ends were trimmed by 0 bases and 8 bases, with 20 bases remaining between them. The DNA of the CDR3 is TGTGCCAGCAGCCAAGATCTCATAGGGAGCGAGGGAGACATTCAGTACTTC. It yields the protein CASSQDLIGSEGDIQYF.

The V and J genes are TRBV10-2 and TRBJ2-1, with no clear D. CDR1 is WSHSY, CDR2 SAAADI, per germline. The CDR3 has 13 amino acids. The V and J ends lost 0 bases and 12 bases respectively, with 12 bases between them. The CDR3 DNA reads as TGCGCCAGCAGTGAGTCGTGGCCCCCCCGGCAGTTCTTC. This codes for CASSESWPPRQFF.

The V call is TRBV3-1 (or the pseudogene TRBV3-2), the J call TRBJ1-2, with D possibly matching TRBD1 (6 bases). Trimming left V 4 bases short and J 8 bases short, with 17 bases between. Germline CDR1 and CDR2: LGHDT and YNNKEL (reference sequence). The CDR3 totals 14 residues. CDR3 region: CASSLSRGAEGYTF. In nucleotides, the CDR3 is TGTGCCAGCAGCCTCTCACGGGGGGCGGAAGGCTACACCTTC.

The genes are TRBV5-1 and TRBJ2-7, with D perhaps matching TRBD1 or TRBD2 (5 bases each). Trimming took 5 bases from V and 0 from J, leaving 12 bases between them. CDR3 length equals 14 residues. Germline V CDR1 and CDR2: SGHRS, YFSETQ. The DNA for the CDR3 is TGCGCCAGCAGACCGGGACCAAGCTCCTACGAGCAGTACTTC. It encodes CASRPGPSSYEQYF.

Comments on this clone: The sample carries other DNA sequences with the same CDR3. The rearrangement links TRBV18 to TRBJ1-1; a possible D gene is TRBD1 (5 bases). The CDR3 totals 14 residues. The V and J ends lost 3 bases and 1 base respectively, with 9 bases between them. Germline V gene lookup returns CDR1 KGHSH and CDR2 LQKENI. CDR3 in amino acids: CASSPLQGNTEAFF. CDR3 in DNA: TGTGCCAGCTCACCCCTGCAGGGGAACACTGAAGCTTTCTTT.

This clone came up a few times. The chain links TRBV4-1 to TRBJ1-1, with D perhaps TRBD1 (6 bases). From germline, CDR1 is MGHRA and CDR2 YSYEKL. V lost 0 bases and J 1 base, leaving 12 bases between the germline ends. This CDR3 is built from 16 residues. The CDR3 DNA is TGCGCCAGCAGCCAAGAAGGGGGAGGGGGGAACACTGAAGCTTTCTTT. Its translation is CASSQEGGGGNTEAFF.

V usage is TRBV15 and J usage is TRBJ2-2, with TRBD2 identical over 7 bases. Germline V gene data show CDR1 as LNHNV and CDR2 as YYDKDF (reference sequence). The CDR3 runs to 17 residues. V shed 5 bases, J shed 4 bases, and the junction held 13 bases outside the gene matches. The CDR3 sequence: CATSGGRAGLATGELFF. The CDR3 DNA is TGTGCCACCAGCGGAGGGCGAGCGGGGCTGGCCACCGGGGAGCTGTTTTTT. The whole variable domain, remainder taken from reference TRBV15 and TRBJ2-2, is DAMVIQNPRYQVTQFGKPVTLSCSQTLNHNVMYWYQQKSSQAPKLLFHYYDKDFNNEADTPDNFQSRRPNTSFCFLDIRSPGLGDTAMYLCATSGGRAGLATGELFFGEGSRLTVL.

The CDR3 loop is CASSSGTPDDTQYF. The CDR3 DNA follows: TGCGCCAGCAGCTCCGGGACTCCGGATGATACGCAGTATTTT. V usage is TRBV5-1 and J usage is TRBJ2-3; D possibly corresponds to TRBD2 (6 bases). V lost 3 bases to trimming and J lost 6 bases, with 14 bases between them. Germline lookup yields CDR1 SGHRS and CDR2 YFSETQ. The CDR3 is 14 residues long.

A single count supports this clone. This chain joins TRBV30 and TRBJ2-1; D uncertain. The length of the CDR3 is 13 residues. The ends were cut back, 0 bases at V and 4 bases at J, with 7 bases in the middle. In germline, CDR1 is GTSNPN, CDR2 SVGIG (reference sequence). CDR3 coding DNA: TGTGCCTGGAGTGTTTTGCGGTACAATGAGCAGTTCTTC. Its protein product is CAWSVLRYNEQFF.

The rearrangement links TRBV4-1 to TRBJ1-2, with D unresolved. The V end lost 1 base, the J end lost 5 bases, and 17 bases lay between the germline ends. Per the germline V gene, CDR1 is MGHRA and CDR2 is YSYEKL. CDR3 length: 16 amino acids. The CDR3: CASSQVPGSGSYGYTF. CDR3 in DNA: TGCGCCAGCAGCCAAGTGCCCGGTAGTGGTTCTTATGGCTACACCTTC.

The rearrangement joins TRBV30 to TRBJ1-2; no clear D gene. The CDR3 runs 14 residues. V lost 5 bases and J lost 6, with 19 bases in between. The V gene's germline CDR1 is GTSNPN and CDR2 SVGIG (reference sequence). CDR3 in DNA: TGTGCCTGGTACTTTCGAGGAGGGTCAAATGGCTACACCTTC. Amino acids: CAWYFRGGSNGYTF.

The rearrangement uses TRBV24-1 and TRBJ2-3; D remains unclear. The CDR3 is 12 residues long. V was clipped by 4 bases and J by 6 bases, with 7 bases between them. Germline CDR1 is KGHDR and CDR2 is SFDVKD. The chain's CDR3 is CATSEYGDTQYF. The CDR3 nucleotides read TGTGCCACCAGTGAATACGGGGATACGCAGTATTTT.

This sequence joins TRBV6-5 and TRBJ1-5; tentative D call: TRBD1 (5 bases). CDR3 length equals 15 residues. V gave up 6 bases and J gave up 4 bases, with 16 bases separating them. CDR1 and CDR2 (germline): MNHEY, SVGAGI. The DNA for the CDR3 is TGTGCCAGCAGGACAGAAAATTTTCTGAATCAGCCCCAGCATTTT. The encoded protein is CASRTENFLNQPQHF.

In this sample, this clone turned up once. One junction end disagrees with the germline gene, perhaps due to a read error. This chain links TRBV7-7 with TRBJ2-5, with TRBD2 matching over 8 bases. The CDR3 totals 14 residues. Germline assignment: CDR1 SSHAT and CDR2 FNYEAQ (reference sequence). The CDR3 here is CASSVLAAQETQYF. The CDR3 DNA follows: TGTGCTAGCAGCGTACTAGCGGCCCAAGAGACCCAGTACTTC.

Worth noting for this clone: The sample carries other DNA sequences with the same CDR3. This sequence joins TRBV24-1 and TRBJ2-4, with a possible D match to TRBD1 (5 bases). V gave up 3 bases and J gave up 1 base, with 9 bases separating them. Germline V CDR1 and CDR2: KGHDR, SFDVKD. The CDR3 runs to 15 residues. The CDR3 here is CATSDPAGAKNIQYF. The CDR3 DNA is TGTGCCACCAGTGATCCCGCAGGGGCCAAAAACATTCAGTACTTC.

This clone has just one count. This rearrangement joins TRBV6-5 to TRBJ1-6, with 7 bases identical to TRBD1. V was pared by 7 bases and J by 6 bases, with 9 bases of the junction left unmatched. Germline-derived CDR1 and CDR2 are MNHEY and SVGAGI. This CDR3 comprises 15 residues. The chain's CDR3 is CASTRGQERNSPLHF. Written as DNA, the CDR3 is TGTGCCAGCACCAGAGGACAGGAACGTAATTCACCCCTCCACTTT.

This clone was seen just once. The chain is built from TRBV18 and TRBJ2-7, with unresolved D. The germline V gene encodes CDR1 KGHSH and CDR2 LQKENI. The CDR3 runs 15 residues. Trimming shortened V by 5 bases and J by 0 bases, and 14 bases separated the two germline ends. CDR3 loop: CASSSSLYGSYEQYF. CDR3 bases: TGTGCCAGCTCATCCAGCTTATACGGCTCCTACGAGCAGTACTTC.

The CDR3 loop reads CASSFRTGRDTEAFF. The CDR3 bases are TGTGCCAGTAGTTTCCGGACAGGGCGAGACACTGAAGCTTTCTTT. The chain joins TRBV19 to TRBJ1-1; TRBD1 aligns across 8 bases. This CDR3 has 15 residues. Germline trimming cut 5 bases from V and 3 bases from J; bases unmatched to any gene: 8. Germline values: CDR1 LNHDA, CDR2 SQIVND (reference sequence). Full variable domain (missing parts from reference TRBV19 and TRBJ1-1): DGGITQSPKYLFRKEGQNVTLSCEQNLNHDAMYWYRQDPGQGLRLIYYSQIVNDFQKGDIAEGYSVSREKKESFPLTVTSAQKNPTAFYLCASSFRTGRDTEAFFGQGTRLTVV.

The chain has TRBV7-9 and TRBJ2-6; TRBD1 is a possible D gene (5 bases). Between the trimmed V and J ends, which lost 5 bases and 2 bases, there was a span of 13 bases. This CDR3 has 16 amino acids. Germline V gene sequence: CDR1 SEHNR, CDR2 FQNEAQ (reference sequence). For the CDR3, the DNA is TGTGCCAGCAGCCTAGGGGCCGTCGCTGGGGCCAACGTCCTGACTTTC. Residues: CASSLGAVAGANVLTF.